The 15 T cell receptor beta chains below all came from one sample that was sequenced in a study of T cells after posttransplantation cyclophosphamide. Sequenced by immunoSEQ multiplex PCR; TCRdb stores in-frame clones only, minus some. Counted here are 20,000 to 25,000 clones, approximately 76% occurring once; the ten biggest clones make up about 0.71%. Specimen: memory CD4+ T cells sorted from PBMCs. These receptors were taken from a woman between 55 and 75 years old in good health, CMV-negative, and a related stem cell transplant donor.

The chain uses TRBV18 and TRBJ1-3; D remains unclear. The CDR3 runs to 16 residues. Germline values: CDR1 KGHSH, CDR2 LQKENI. V shed 1 base and J shed 0 bases, with 10 bases lying between them. The CDR3 DNA follows: TGTGCCAGCTCACCACTCTCGGAGCCCTCTGGAAACACCATATATTTT. Translating gives CASSPLSEPSGNTIYF. Combining the CDR3 with reference TRBV18 and TRBJ1-3 gives the whole variable domain NAGVMQNPRHLVRRRGQEARLRCSPMKGHSHVYWYRQLPEEGLKFMVYLQKENIIDESGMPKERFSAEFPKEGPSILRIQQVVRGDSAAYFCASSPLSEPSGNTIYFGEGSWLTVV.

The rearrangement links TRBV11-2 to TRBJ1-2, with D uncertain. V lost 0 bases to trimming and J lost 4 bases, with 9 bases between them. The CDR3 has 14 residues. Germline V lookup: CDR1 SGHAT, CDR2 FQNNGV. The CDR3 protein is CASSLEPWSYGYTF. Here the CDR3 DNA reads TGTGCCAGCAGCTTAGAGCCCTGGAGCTATGGCTACACCTTC.

The V call is TRBV19, the J call TRBJ2-5; 8 nucleotides line up with TRBD2. Germline-derived CDR1 and CDR2 are LNHDA and SQIVND (reference sequence). J lost 4 bases, V lost 6 bases, and 7 bases had no gene match. This CDR3 has 14 amino acids. The CDR3 DNA follows: TGTGCCAGTAGACAGACGGGGGGGGGAGAGACCCAGTACTTC. Translated, it gives CASRQTGGGETQYF.

The chain joins TRBV15 to TRBJ2-7; D may be TRBD1 (6 bases). Trimming took off 4 bases at V and 3 bases at J, with 13 bases between the two ends. Germline-derived CDR1 and CDR2 are LNHNV and YYDKDF (reference sequence). There are 14 residues in the CDR3. The CDR3 reads CATSKTGYIYEQYF. CDR3 nucleotides: TGTGCCACCAGCAAAACAGGGTACATCTACGAGCAGTACTTC. The full variable domain, with the rest looked up from reference TRBV15 and TRBJ2-7, is DAMVIQNPRYQVTQFGKPVTLSCSQTLNHNVMYWYQQKSSQAPKLLFHYYDKDFNNEADTPDNFQSRRPNTSFCFLDIRSPGLGDTAMYLCATSKTGYIYEQYFGPGTRLTVT.

This chain uses TRBV5-1 with TRBJ1-2; D possibly corresponds to TRBD1 (6 bases). Germline lookup yields CDR1 SGHRS and CDR2 YFSETQ. The CDR3 loop spans 16 amino acids. Deletions cut 0 bases from V and 5 bases from J, with 17 bases between. CDR3 sequence: CASSLVSPGTSYGYTF. CDR3 coding DNA: TGCGCCAGCAGCTTGGTTTCGCCCGGGACATCATATGGCTACACCTTC.

The CDR3 bases are TGTGCCAGCAGCTTCGGGACAGATCAAGAGACCCAGTACTTC. Translating it yields CASSFGTDQETQYF. The chain has TRBV5-6 and TRBJ2-5; TRBD1 matches at 7 bases. CDR1 is SGHDT, CDR2 YYEEEE, per germline. Losses at the gene ends were 2 bases for V and 2 bases for J; bases not matched to a gene: 3. This CDR3 contains 14 residues.

The genes are TRBV5-1 and TRBJ2-1, with 14 bases fitting TRBD2. The CDR3 consists of 16 residues. CDR1 is SGHRS and CDR2 is YFSETQ in the germline V gene. The J segment lost 8 bases and the V segment lost 0 bases, leaving 4 bases of the junction unmatched. In nucleotides, the CDR3 is TGCGCCAGCAGCTTGGGACTAGCGGGGGGGAACGATGAGCAGTTCTTC. Protein sequence: CASSLGLAGGNDEQFF.

This chain joins TRBV5-1 and TRBJ2-1; a weak D match, TRBD2 (6 bases). V gave up 1 base and J gave up 6 bases, with 11 bases separating them. This CDR3 comprises 14 residues. The germline V gene has CDR1 SGHRS and CDR2 YFSETQ. CDR3 nucleotide sequence: TGCGCCAGCAGCTTGAACCGGGGGTCCAATGAGCAGTTCTTC. Protein: CASSLNRGSNEQFF. The full variable domain, its missing parts supplied by reference TRBV5-1 and TRBJ2-1, is KAGVTQTPRYLIKTRGQQVTLSCSPISGHRSVSWYQQTPGQGLQFLFEYFSETQRNKGNFPGRFSGRQFSNSRSEMNVSTLELGDSALYLCASSLNRGSNEQFFGPGTRLTVL.

The chain uses TRBV11-2 and TRBJ2-7; TRBD1 agrees at 7 bases. V dropped 1 base and J dropped 3; count of bases not matched to a gene: 6. Germline lookup yields CDR1 SGHAT and CDR2 FQNNGV. The CDR3 spans 15 residues. The CDR3 here is CASSLAVGGFYEQYF. The CDR3 coding sequence is TGTGCCAGCAGCTTAGCGGTAGGGGGCTTCTACGAGCAGTACTTC.

This chain uses TRBV28 with TRBJ2-7; D is perhaps TRBD2 (7 bases). V dropped 6 bases and J dropped 6 bases, with 21 bases sitting between them. The CDR3 totals 15 residues. Germline V gives CDR1 MDHEN, CDR2 SYDVKM. CDR3 coding DNA: TGTGCCAGCAGCAGTGGTGGGGGGGCGGGTCCCGAGCAGTACTTC. It codes for CASSSGGGAGPEQYF.

This clone was counted a few times. The sample contains more than one DNA sequence encoding this CDR3. This sequence joins TRBV7-7 and TRBJ2-7; 10 bases are shared with TRBD1. There are 16 residues in the CDR3. In germline, CDR1 is SSHAT, CDR2 FNYEAQ (reference sequence). The trim removed 3 bases at V and 0 bases at J, leaving 5 bases unmatched. DNA for the CDR3: TGTGCCAGCAGCTTTCCGGGACAGGGGATCTCCTACGAGCAGTACTTC. It specifies CASSFPGQGISYEQYF.

This clone was detected a few times. This chain uses TRBV7-3 with TRBJ2-5, with a possible D match to TRBD1 (6 bases). Deletions cut 4 bases from V and 5 bases from J, with 17 bases between. This CDR3 has 15 amino acids. Germline assignment: CDR1 SGHTA and CDR2 FQGTGA. This CDR3 is CASSYPPPQGETQYF. DNA for the CDR3: TGTGCCAGCAGCTACCCCCCGCCGCAGGGGGAGACCCAGTACTTC.

The chain has TRBV5-6 and TRBJ1-3, with D perhaps matching TRBD1 (6 bases). Germline-derived CDR1 and CDR2 are SGHDT and YYEEEE. The ends were cut back, 0 bases at V and 2 bases at J, with 6 bases in the middle. CDR3 size: 14 residues. CDR3 protein: CASSLAGAGNTIYF. CDR3 DNA: TGTGCCAGCAGCTTGGCAGGGGCTGGAAACACCATATATTTT.

V is TRBV5-4 and J is TRBJ1-1, with TRBD1 matching 9 bases. CDR3 size: 15 residues. Germline V lookup: CDR1 SGHNT, CDR2 YYREEE (reference sequence). With 4 bases clipped from V and 2 bases from J, the junction kept 6 bases outside the gene matches. The CDR3 region is CASSQTGGKNTEAFF. Written as DNA, the CDR3 is TGTGCCAGCAGCCAAACAGGGGGCAAAAACACTGAAGCTTTCTTT.

The chain links TRBV28 to TRBJ2-1; TRBD2 matches 8 bases. J lost 9 bases, V lost 5 bases, and 12 bases had no gene match. The CDR3 sequence is 15 residues long. Germline values: CDR1 MDHEN, CDR2 SYDVKM. The CDR3 sequence is CASSHPGTRASEQFF. The CDR3 DNA reads TGTGCCAGCAGTCACCCCGGGACTAGAGCATCTGAGCAGTTCTTC.